This entry features one TCR beta chain sequence. Its antigen is not known. The data were obtained in a study of beta chain features in type 1 diabetes. Background on the study: No patient-donor differences in age, gender, total cells or subset yield. Examination covered almost 110,000,000 sorted cells spanning all samples.

Sequencing targeted expressed TCRB transcripts, as all isolated RNA had been reverse transcribed. Some clones are missing from TCRdb's copy, which holds only in-frame ones; the method was immunoSEQ multiplex PCR. The data show under 400,000 clones, 10% to 15% seen once. The study's findings and limits: In every one of the four CD4+ subsets, TCRB CDR3s were moderately but significantly shorter in Type 1 diabetes patients. Lower insertion and higher deletion counts appeared at VDJ junctions in type 1 diabetes patients.

A single heparinised blood sample, averaging around 110 mL, was obtained per donor. The sequenced sample was naive CD4+ T cells from blood. The receptor was derived from a woman between 18 and 29 years old with type 1 diabetes.

In DNA form, the CDR3 reads TGCAGCACCGAGGACAGAATAGGAAACACCATATATTTT. This translates into CSTEDRIGNTIYF. The rearrangement links TRBV29-1 to TRBJ1-3; possible D gene TRBD1, 6 bases. Germline V CDR1 and CDR2: SQVTM, ANQGSEA. The CDR3 runs 13 residues. The V end lost 8 bases, the J end lost 4 bases, and 15 bases lay between the germline ends.